A selection of T cell receptor beta chains follows, all from one sample in a study of blood T cell repertoires in COVID-19. Libraries were prepared by immunoSEQ multiplex PCR; TCRdb keeps only in-frame clonotypes and omits some of them. Of a few hundred thousand clones in the sample, roughly 88% are singletons; the top ten hold 1.5% to 2%. The sequenced material came from peripheral blood. All receptors derive from a woman between 25 and 40 years old with COVID-19, enrolled during active disease. CDR3s include the opening cysteine and the closing phenylalanine or tryptophan. A D gene is named only where the DNA matches it firmly. Size tells how often a clone was seen (once, few, many) or the class of an expanded clone, and some rows leave it out.

>TRBJ2-5|.|.|TRBV3-1/TRBV3-2
TGTGCCAGCAGCCCCCAGGGGTTTAAGGAGACCCAGTACTTC
CASSPQGFKETQYF
>TRBJ1-6|.|TRBD1|TRBV6-2/TRBV6-3
TGTGCCAGCAGTGCAACGGTCGCGGGCAGGGGGAATTCACCCCTCCACTTT
CASSATVAGRGNSPLHF
>TRBJ1-6|.|TRBD1|TRBV19
TGTGCCAGTAGTGCCCGACAGGGTCGATATTCACCCCTCCACTTT
CASSARQGRYSPLHF
>TRBJ2-3|.|TRBD1|TRBV19
TGTGCCAGTACCCCTGGACAGGGGGGTACAGATACGCAGTATTTT
CASTPGQGGTDTQYF
>TRBJ1-1|.|TRBD1|TRBV7-8
TGTGCCAGCAGCTTAGGGGGACAGGTTGAAGCTTTCTTT
CASSLGGQVEAFF
>TRBJ1-4|.|TRBD1|TRBV2
TGTGCCAGCAGTCTAGGGGGCTGGGCAGGGAAACTGTTTTTT
CASSLGGWAGKLFF
>TRBJ1-5|.|.|TRBV10-3
TGTGCCATCAGTGACTCCACACCCTTACAGCCCCAGCATTTT
CAISDSTPLQPQHF
>TRBJ1-4|.|.|TRBV6-5
TGTGCCAGCAGTTATAGGAGGAATGAAAAACTGTTTTTT
CASSYRRNEKLFF
>TRBJ2-5|few|TRBD2|TRBV14
TGTGCCAGCAGCCTAGGACTAGCGGGGACAGAGACCCAGTACTTC
CASSLGLAGTETQYF
>TRBJ1-4|.|TRBD1|TRBV7-8
TGTGCCAGCACCGGACAGGGGGCTGGGGCTGCTAATGAAAAACTGTTTTTT
CASTGQGAGAANEKLFF
>TRBJ1-1|.|TRBD1|TRBV6-5
TGTGCCAGCAGGACAGGGGATTCGCGAACTGAAGCTTTCTTT
CASRTGDSRTEAFF
>TRBJ1-2|.|.|TRBV11-3
TGTGCCAGCAGCAAGACAGGACAGAAGACTAACTATGGCTACACCTTC
CASSKTGQKTNYGYTF
>TRBJ2-6|.|.|TRBV6-5
TGTGCCAGCAGTAGGGACTCCGGGGCCAACGTCCTGACTTTC
CASSRDSGANVLTF
>TRBJ1-3|.|.|TRBV7-9
TGTGCCAGCAGCACCGGGACTTTAGGGAACACCATATATTTT
CASSTGTLGNTIYF
>TRBJ1-1|.|TRBD1|TRBV5-3
TGTGCCCCGTTTAGGTTCAGGACAGGGGACACTGAAGCTTTCTTT
CAPFRFRTGDTEAFF
>TRBJ1-2|.|TRBD1|TRBV18
TGTGCCAGCTCACCGTCCGGGACAGGGGGATTTGGCTACACCTTC
CASSPSGTGGFGYTF
>TRBJ2-2|few|TRBD1|TRBV5-6
TGTGCCAGCAGCTGGGGGACAGGGGACACCGGGGAGCTGTTTTTT
CASSWGTGDTGELFF
>TRBJ2-1|few|TRBD2|TRBV10-2
TGCGCCAGCAAACTACTAGCGGGGGCGTACAATGAGCAGTTCTTC
CASKLLAGAYNEQFF
>TRBJ1-1|.|.|TRBV27
TGTGCCAGCAGTTCCCGACAGGCCACTGAAGCTTTCTTT
CASSSRQATEAFF
>TRBJ2-1|.|.|TRBV14
TGTGCCAGCAGCCAAGAGTTCCTAGGCGATAGCTCCTACAATGAGCAGTTCTTC
CASSQEFLGDSSYNEQFF
>TRBJ1-3|.|TRBD1|TRBV5-6
TGTGCCAGCAGCGGGACAGGGGGTTCTGGAAACACCATATATTTT
CASSGTGGSGNTIYF
>TRBJ1-2|.|.|TRBV4-1
TGCGCCAGCAGCGGCCCGACAGGCCTCTATGGCTACACCTTC
CASSGPTGLYGYTF
>TRBJ2-2|.|TRBD2|TRBV7-9
TGTGCCAGCAGCTTTAGCGTCCAGCGGGGGGGCCTGACCGGGGAGCTGTTTTTT
CASSFSVQRGGLTGELFF
>TRBJ1-2|.|.|TRBV10-3
TGTGCCATCAGTGAAGGACAGTTTGATGGCTACACCTTC
CAISEGQFDGYTF
>TRBJ2-5|.|TRBD1|TRBV24-1
TGTGCCACCAGTGATCCATCTCGACAGGGGAGTCTAGAGACCCAGTACTTC
CATSDPSRQGSLETQYF
>TRBJ2-1|once|.|TRBV9
TGTGCCAGCAGCGTAGAGCCGGGGGTGGTCAATGAGCAGTTCTTC
CASSVEPGVVNEQFF
>TRBJ2-3|.|TRBD2|TRBV24-1
TGTGCCACCAGTGATCGGGGACTAGTTGGATACACAGATACGCAGTATTTT
CATSDRGLVGYTDTQYF
>TRBJ1-2|.|.|TRBV5-6
TGTGCCAGCAGCCCGAGATCCCGGGACTACTGGAGCTACACCTTC
CASSPRSRDYWSYTF
>TRBJ2-1|.|TRBD2|TRBV2
TGTGCCAGCAGTTCACTAGCGGGGGGGCAGGGTGAGCAGTTCTTC
CASSSLAGGQGEQFF
>TRBJ1-6|.|.|TRBV3-1/TRBV3-2
TGTGCCAGCAGCCGTGGGGGCCTTTCACCCCTCCACTTT
CASSRGGLSPLHF
>TRBJ2-1|.|.|TRBV11-2
TGTGCCAGCAGCTTAGTTTTAGGGGCGGGGAATGAGCAGTTCTTC
CASSLVLGAGNEQFF
>TRBJ1-1|once|.|TRBV18
TGTGCCAGCTCACCACCCCGACAGATGAACACTGAAGCTTTCTTT
CASSPPRQMNTEAFF
>TRBJ2-5|.|TRBD1|TRBV6-1
TGTGCCAGCAGTGACAGGGGGCTAGTAGAGACCCAGTACTTC
CASSDRGLVETQYF
>TRBJ2-7|.|TRBD1|TRBV19
TGTGCCAGTAAGGGACAGGGGGTCTACGAGCAGTACTTC
CASKGQGVYEQYF
>TRBJ1-1|once|.|TRBV7-9
TGTGCCAGCAGCTTAGGGACAAACACTGAAGCTTTCTTT
CASSLGTNTEAFF
>TRBJ2-7|.|.|TRBV18
TGTGCCAGCTCACCACCGGGGGGAGAGCAGTACTTC
CASSPPGGEQYF
>TRBJ2-3|.|TRBD2|TRBV30
TGTGCCTGGAGTAAAGCGGGGGGCCGGTTAGATACGCAGTATTTT
CAWSKAGGRLDTQYF
>TRBJ2-2|.|TRBD1|TRBV27
TGTGCCAGCAGCCCCTCGAAGGGGGCAAACACCGGGGAGCTGTTTTTT
CASSPSKGANTGELFF
>TRBJ1-2|.|.|TRBV7-9
TGTGCCATCGACTCCTATGGCTACACCTTC
CAIDSYGYTF
>TRBJ2-3|.|.|TRBV11-2
TGTGCCAGCAGTGCCGGGGCAGGGGAGCCAGATACGCAGTATTTT
CASSAGAGEPDTQYF
>TRBJ2-3|.|TRBD1|TRBV5-1
TGCGCCAGCAGCTGGACAGGGGAAGATACGCAGTATTTT
CASSWTGEDTQYF
>TRBJ1-6|.|TRBD1|TRBV5-4
TGTGCCAGCAGCTCCGGGACAGACGATTCACCCCTCCACTTT
CASSSGTDDSPLHF
>TRBJ2-1|once|.|TRBV27
TGTGCCAGCAGTTTATTTGGGCAGGGTGAGCAGTTCTTC
CASSLFGQGEQFF
>TRBJ1-6|.|.|TRBV28
TGTGCCAGCAGTTACGGGGGAAGGAATTCACCCCTCCACTTT
CASSYGGRNSPLHF
>TRBJ1-2|.|TRBD1|TRBV7-9
TGTGCCAGCAGCCGGACAGGGGAGAGCTATGGCTACACCTTC
CASSRTGESYGYTF
>TRBJ1-1|.|TRBD1|TRBV7-3
TGTGCCAGCAGCTTACTTGGGCAGGGGGCGGTGAACACTGAAGCTTTCTTT
CASSLLGQGAVNTEAFF
>TRBJ1-5|.|TRBD1|TRBV5-1
TGCGCCAGCAGCCCCTGGGCAGGGGGCGGTCAGCCCCAGCATTTT
CASSPWAGGGQPQHF
>TRBJ1-6|.|.|TRBV19
TGTGCCAGTAGTATAGTTCCGAGGCCGAACTATAATTCACCCCTCCACTTT
CASSIVPRPNYNSPLHF
>TRBJ2-1|.|.|TRBV9
TGTGCCAGCAGCGTAGCTGGGAGTTCAACGCATGAGCAGTTCTTC
CASSVAGSSTHEQFF
>TRBJ2-6|.|.|TRBV3-1/TRBV3-2
TGTGCCAGCAGCCAAGCCCTCCCGACACCCGGGGCCAACGTCCTGACTTTC
CASSQALPTPGANVLTF
>TRBJ1-1|.|TRBD1|TRBV20-1
TGCAGTGCTACTGACAGGGCCCCGAACACTGAAGCTTTCTTT
CSATDRAPNTEAFF
>TRBJ2-7|few|TRBD1|TRBV2
TGTGCCAGCAGCCCGGGACAGGGGGGGTACGAGCAGTACTTC
CASSPGQGGYEQYF
>TRBJ2-3|.|.|TRBV24-1
TGTGCCACCGGATCGGGGGTAGATACGCAGTATTTT
CATGSGVDTQYF
>TRBJ1-2|.|TRBD1|TRBV2
TGTGCCAGCAGTGCCAGGGGGGATACGAGTGGCTACACCTTC
CASSARGDTSGYTF
>TRBJ2-1|.|TRBD1|TRBV9
TGTGCCAGCAGCGTAGCAGGCGACAGGGGTTACAATGAGCAGTTCTTC
CASSVAGDRGYNEQFF
>TRBJ1-3|many|.|TRBV2
TGTGCCAGCAGTGAAGCTACAGGGCTGGGTGGAAACACCATATATTTT
CASSEATGLGGNTIYF
>TRBJ2-2|many|TRBD1|TRBV10-1
TGCGCCAGCAGTGGACAGGGAAGGACCGGGGAGCTGTTTTTT
CASSGQGRTGELFF